This record concerns one T cell receptor (beta chain) sequence. The data belong to a study of technical replicates of blood from a few donors. Germline V gives CDR1 SGHTA, CDR2 FQGTGA. This CDR3 contains 15 residues. Trimming shortened V by 5 bases and J by 6 bases, and 19 bases separated the two germline ends. The data were produced by immunoSEQ multiplex PCR, yet TCRdb's version contains in-frame clones alone and is incomplete. Among some 70,000 clones, about nine tenths were seen once, and the ten largest hold over 4%. J is TRBJ2-5 and V is TRBV7-3; D is uncertain. This sequence was found in a human donor in good health. Some clones in this sample may be carry-over from other donors' samples. Sequenced material: PBMCs. The CDR3 protein is CASSLHSDPVQTQYF. The CDR3 DNA reads TGTGCCAGCAGCCTCCACTCCGATCCGGTCCAGACCCAGTACTTC.